The 21 T cell receptor beta chains given below trace back to one sample, sequenced in a study of CD8 T cells in Susac syndrome. A quantity of about 0.45 to 1 ug RNA underwent reverse transcription using random hexamers. One entry per CDR3 protein, called by TCRdb with MiXCR from the immunoSEQ multiplex PCR reads. The sample holds about 430,000 distinct CDR3 sequences, approximately 85% seen once. The sequencing input was CD8+ T cells from PBMCs. All receptors derive from a human donor with multiple sclerosis.

V is TRBV30 and J is TRBJ2-7; 10 positions agree with TRBD1. CDR1 is GTSNPN and CDR2 is SVGIG in the germline V gene (reference sequence). V lost 5 bases, J lost 3 bases, and 4 bases stayed unmatched. The CDR3 runs 13 residues. The CDR3 sequence: CAWGTGDHYEQYF. The CDR3 DNA follows: TGTGCCTGGGGGACAGGGGATCACTACGAGCAGTACTTC.

CDR3 sequence reads: CASSLSAGAYYEQYF. CDR3 bases: TGTGCCAGCAGTTTATCCGCGGGGGCGTATTACGAGCAGTACTTC. V and J are TRBV27 and TRBJ2-7, with D tentatively TRBD2 (7 bases). Per the germline V gene, CDR1 is MNHEY and CDR2 is SMNVEV (reference sequence). Deletions cut 0 bases from V and 4 bases from J, with 13 bases between. CDR3 length: 15 residues.

The chain combines TRBV5-4 with TRBJ2-1; the match to TRBD2 covers 7 bases. J lost 4 bases, V lost 4 bases, and 14 bases had no gene match. Germline assignment: CDR1 SGHNT and CDR2 YYREEE (reference sequence). This CDR3 has 17 amino acids. CDR3 region: CASSGEGSGSDYNEQFF. CDR3 sequence (DNA): TGTGCCAGCAGCGGGGAGGGATCGGGGTCGGATTACAATGAGCAGTTCTTC.

The chain joins TRBV7-9 to TRBJ2-1; 9 bases agree with TRBD2. Trimming removed 4 bases from V and 5 bases from J; junction bases left unmatched: 12. Germline lookup yields CDR1 SEHNR and CDR2 FQNEAQ (reference sequence). The CDR3 consists of 17 residues. CDR3 sequence (DNA): TGTGCCAGCAGCTCGACAATAGCGGGAGTGGATCACAATGAGCAGTTCTTC. Its protein is CASSSTIAGVDHNEQFF.

The genes are TRBV4-1 and TRBJ1-1, with D perhaps TRBD1 (6 bases). CDR1 is MGHRA and CDR2 is YSYEKL in the germline V gene. The CDR3 totals 15 residues. With 2 bases removed from V and 3 bases from J, the gap between germline ends came to 13 bases. This chain's CDR3 is CASSQLREGDTEAFF. The CDR3 DNA reads TGCGCCAGCAGCCAACTTCGGGAGGGGGACACTGAAGCTTTCTTT.

This rearrangement joins TRBV19 to TRBJ1-1; weak D call: TRBD1 (5 bases). The CDR3 is 15 residues long. Germline V gene data show CDR1 as LNHDA and CDR2 as SQIVND (reference sequence). The V end lost 4 bases, the J end lost 5 bases, and 17 bases lay between the germline ends. CDR3 residues: CASSTPGLGETEAFF. The CDR3 DNA reads as TGTGCCAGTAGTACCCCCGGACTAGGGGAGACTGAAGCTTTCTTT.

The chain is built from TRBV3-1 and TRBJ1-2; D unresolved. CDR3 length: 17 amino acids. V lost 0 bases and J 4 bases, leaving 18 bases between the germline ends. Germline V gene lookup returns CDR1 LGHDT and CDR2 YNNKEL (reference sequence). CDR3 in DNA: TGTGCCAGCAGCCAAGACCGTCCCAATTGGGCTTCCTATGGCTACACCTTC. It translates to CASSQDRPNWASYGYTF.

The V and J genes are TRBV29-1 and TRBJ2-1; 8 bases are shared with TRBD2. This CDR3 is 12 amino acids long. J lost 7 bases, V lost 6 bases, and 5 bases had no gene match. The germline V gene has CDR1 SQVTM and CDR2 ANQGSEA. The CDR3: CSVSGGMNEQFF. Written as DNA, the CDR3 is TGCAGCGTATCGGGGGGGATGAATGAGCAGTTCTTC.

The genes are TRBV28 and TRBJ2-3; 10 positions match TRBD1. Germline V gives CDR1 MDHEN, CDR2 SYDVKM. The CDR3 length is 15 residues. V shed 4 bases, J shed 4 bases, and the junction held 5 bases outside the gene matches. CDR3 in amino acids: CASSYGTGAADTQYF. CDR3 bases: TGTGCCAGCAGTTATGGGACAGGGGCCGCAGATACGCAGTATTTT.

This chain connects TRBV11-2 to TRBJ2-1; no firm D call. There are 13 residues in the CDR3. CDR1 is SGHAT and CDR2 is FQNNGV in the germline V gene. The V end lost 5 bases, the J end lost 4 bases, and 9 bases lay between the germline ends. CDR3 residues: CASSMGPYNEQFF. CDR3 nucleotide sequence: TGTGCCAGCAGCATGGGCCCATACAATGAGCAGTTCTTC.

V gene TRBV6-2 or TRBV6-3 combines with J gene TRBJ1-1; maybe TRBD1 (5 bases). From germline, CDR1 is MNHEY and CDR2 SVGEGT. The V end was cut by 5 bases, the J end by 3 bases, with 19 bases between. This CDR3 has 16 residues. Here the CDR3 DNA reads TGTGCCAGCAGTCCCGGGACGGGGGGATGGGACACTGAAGCTTTCTTT. It codes for CASSPGTGGWDTEAFF.

The genes are TRBV6-2 or TRBV6-3 and TRBJ2-5; D not resolved. This CDR3 is 14 amino acids long. CDR1 is MNHEY and CDR2 is SVGEGT in the germline V gene. V lost 5 bases and J lost 2, with 12 bases in between. The CDR3 coding sequence is TGTGCCAGCAGTCCGGTAGGGCCACAAGAGACCCAGTACTTC. Translation gives CASSPVGPQETQYF.

Note on this clonotype: Because the CDR3's place on the DNA is in doubt, the DNA is left out and the CDR3 is given as listed by TCRdb. The chain has TRBV10-1 and TRBJ2-2. The CDR3 has 14 residues if both end residues are counted. Germline CDR1 and CDR2: WNHNN and SYGVQD (reference sequence). The CDR3 reads CASPSGHTPGSCFF.

This chain connects TRBV20-1 to TRBJ2-3, with D possibly being TRBD1 or TRBD2 (6 bases each). Per the germline V gene, CDR1 is DFQATT and CDR2 is SNEGSKA (reference sequence). The CDR3 runs 15 residues. V dropped 5 bases and J dropped 5 bases, with 20 bases sitting between them. The CDR3 is CSASGLGGEVDTQYF. DNA of the CDR3: TGCAGTGCTTCGGGCTTGGGGGGCGAAGTAGATACGCAGTATTTT.

In its sample, this clonotype was seen a few times. The V gene is TRBV30, the J gene TRBJ2-7, with a weak D call TRBD1 (5 bases). The CDR3 extends over 13 amino acids. Germline CDR1 and CDR2: GTSNPN and SVGIG (reference sequence). Trimming removed 3 bases at V and 3 bases at J, with 12 bases between. CDR3 nucleotide sequence: TGTGCCTGGAGCAGAAAGGGGAACTACGAGCAGTACTTC. Protein: CAWSRKGNYEQYF.

The rearrangement uses TRBV18 and TRBJ1-5; 8 bases map to TRBD1. Trimming removed 2 bases from V and 2 bases from J; junction bases left unmatched: 5. This CDR3 contains 16 residues. Germline CDR1 reads KGHSH; CDR2 reads LQKENI. DNA of the CDR3: TGTGCCAGCTCACCAGAGCCGACAGGGGGCAATCAGCCCCAGCATTTT. It yields the protein CASSPEPTGGNQPQHF.

This clonotype came up once. The chain carries TRBV4-1 and TRBJ1-4, with D perhaps TRBD1 (6 bases). Germline lookup yields CDR1 MGHRA and CDR2 YSYEKL. The V gene lost 2 bases and the J gene lost 0 bases, with 31 bases spanning the gap. This CDR3 has 23 residues. The CDR3 sequence: CASSQQTPGTQRSYVTTNEKLFF. The CDR3 coding sequence is TGCGCCAGCAGCCAACAGACCCCCGGGACACAGAGATCTTATGTAACAACTAATGAAAAACTGTTTTTT.

CDR3 region: CAITTGLANTGELFF. The CDR3 coding sequence is TGTGCCATCACAACAGGGCTAGCGAACACCGGGGAGCTGTTTTTT. V gene TRBV10-3 combines with J gene TRBJ2-2; D might be TRBD1 (6 bases). Germline V gene sequence: CDR1 ENHRY, CDR2 SYGVKD. V lost 7 bases and J 0 bases, leaving 12 bases between the germline ends. The CDR3 loop spans 15 amino acids.

This clonotype was detected once. The J gene is TRBJ2-1, the V gene TRBV7-6; D possibly corresponds to TRBD2 (6 bases). The CDR3 totals 17 residues. V shed 1 base and J shed 5 bases, with 18 bases lying between them. Germline V gene data show CDR1 as SGHVS and CDR2 as FNYEAQ. CDR3 nucleotide sequence: TGTGCCAGCAGCTTAGTATACGGGGGACCTAATAACAATGAGCAGTTCTTC. Translated, it gives CASSLVYGGPNNNEQFF.

The chain joins TRBV7-8 to TRBJ1-1; unclear D gene. Germline V CDR1 and CDR2: SGHVS, FQNEAQ. The CDR3 covers 14 residues. V was pared by 4 bases and J by 1 base, with 10 bases between. CDR3 residues: CASSSERGNTEAFF. Written as DNA, the CDR3 is TGTGCCAGCAGCTCAGAACGAGGGAACACTGAAGCTTTCTTT.

The chain is built from TRBV4-1 and TRBJ1-5; D might be TRBD1 (6 bases). Trimming took off 1 base at V and 0 bases at J, with 10 bases between the two ends. The CDR3 runs 16 residues. From germline, CDR1 is MGHRA and CDR2 YSYEKL. CDR3 protein: CASSQGWGRSNQPQHF. The CDR3, as DNA: TGCGCCAGCAGCCAAGGTTGGGGGCGTAGCAATCAGCCCCAGCATTTT.